Listed below are T cell receptor beta chains from one sample, sequenced in a study of blood T cells in healthy people across ages. TCRdb redid the calling of the 5' RACE reads with MiXCR, one entry per CDR3 protein. The sample holds about 780,000 distinct CDR3 sequences, roughly 24% seen once. These records were also assigned to another study, of T cells of mothers and their children.

Material: blood. Receptors originate from a boy between 5 and 17 years old in good health. CDR3s include the opening cysteine and the closing phenylalanine or tryptophan. The order of the fields is CDR3 length, V gene, J gene, CDR3 protein.

17	TRBV4-1	TRBJ1-2	CASSQEGTSTAGYGYTF
15	TRBV11-2	TRBJ2-5	CASSGGGAVYKTQYF
17	TRBV20-1	TRBJ2-3	CSARDPIRDPRTDTQYF
19	TRBV6-1	TRBJ2-6	CASSARRTRAGSGANVLTF
14	TRBV3-1	TRBJ1-2	CATQGAARNFGYTF
15	TRBV12-3/TRBV12-4	TRBJ1-1	CASSSRQNMNTEAFF
15	TRBV7-2	TRBJ2-1	CASSFTGTSENEQFF
16	TRBV7-2	TRBJ2-1	CASSLRAGGSYNEQFF
16	TRBV29-1	TRBJ1-5	CSPGGMVRVSNQPQHF
16	TRBV3-1	TRBJ1-2	CASSPLRLDADYGYTF
14	TRBV10-3	TRBJ1-1	CAIKQTGVGGLAFF
17	TRBV5-1	TRBJ1-4	CASSTGQGQRTNEKLFF
12	TRBV3-1	.	CASSALRNEQYF
17	TRBV11-2	.	CASSVYQAGTSGAEQYF
17	TRBV11-2	TRBJ1-3	CASSLIDLGRSGNTIYF
13	TRBV27	TRBJ1-3	CASSRTGGNTIYF
12	TRBV5-5	TRBJ2-3	CASSGGGDTQYF
13	TRBV20-1	TRBJ1-4	CSARASPNEKLFF
10	TRBV29-1	TRBJ1-1	CSVGQVEAFF
13	TRBV19	TRBJ1-4	CASSRVLKEKLFF
18	TRBV20-1	TRBJ1-6	CSASSPGTGVSYNSPLHF
14	TRBV15	TRBJ1-4	CATSRDGGFEKLFF
14	TRBV12-3/TRBV12-4	TRBJ2-3	CASSGRAGEDTQYF
15	TRBV25-1	TRBJ2-1	CASRSLAGDYNEQFF
16	TRBV5-1	TRBJ1-1	CASSLGPTGGNTEAFF
13	TRBV6-5	.	CASSQNTGYEQYF
15	TRBV7-6	TRBJ2-5	CASSSGGAPQETQYF
15	TRBV28	TRBJ1-2	CASSLGDRLNYGYTF
15	TRBV5-1	.	CASSLGSSGYNEQFF
15	TRBV10-2	TRBJ1-5	CASSEVDRSNQPQHF
16	TRBV7-2	TRBJ1-5	CASSFSQGANRQPQHF